This entry is about one T cell receptor (beta chain). These data come from a study of cytomegalovirus exposure and HLA in healthy donors. The PCR contained 60 Vbeta and 13 Jbeta primers. Some clones are missing from TCRdb's copy, which holds only in-frame ones; the method was immunoSEQ multiplex PCR. The sample yields 200,000 to 250,000 clones, 60% to 80% seen once. The germline V gene encodes CDR1 SGDLS and CDR2 YYNGEE. This CDR3 contains 14 residues. V lost 0 bases, J lost 4 bases, and 10 bases lay in between. This TCR came from a woman aged 25-40 years in good health and CMV-seronegative. V usage is TRBV9 and J usage is TRBJ1-2; D is possibly TRBD1 (6 bases). The sequenced sample consisted of PBMCs. The CDR3 DNA reads TGTGCCAGCAGCGTAGGAGACAGGTCCTATGGCTACACCTTC. It encodes CASSVGDRSYGYTF.